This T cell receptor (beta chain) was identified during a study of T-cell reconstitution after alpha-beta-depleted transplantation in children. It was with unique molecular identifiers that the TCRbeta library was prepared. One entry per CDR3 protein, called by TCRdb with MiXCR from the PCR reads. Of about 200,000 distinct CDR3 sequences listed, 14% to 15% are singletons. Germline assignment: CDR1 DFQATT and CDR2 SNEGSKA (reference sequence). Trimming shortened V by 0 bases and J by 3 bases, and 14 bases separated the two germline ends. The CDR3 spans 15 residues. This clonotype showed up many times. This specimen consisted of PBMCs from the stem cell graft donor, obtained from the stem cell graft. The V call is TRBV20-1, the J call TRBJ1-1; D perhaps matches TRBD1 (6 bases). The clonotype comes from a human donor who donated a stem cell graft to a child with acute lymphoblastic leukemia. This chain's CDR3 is CSAREGTGSDTEAFF. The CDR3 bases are TGCAGTGCTAGAGAAGGAACAGGGTCGGACACTGAAGCTTTCTTT.